This paragraph reports one T cell receptor (beta chain). Its target is unknown. This specimen belongs to a study of blood T cells in healthy people across ages. Regarding the study as a whole: Samples with more naive T cells showed higher observed beta diversity. Possibly confounding the expanded clonotype changes was the fact that donor CMV status was unknown.

Then a second PCR, running about 6 to 12 cycles, was carried out with a sample-barcoded 5' primer and a J-beta primer mix. Every single cDNA molecule received a tag from a template-switch adaptor with 12 random nucleotides. TCRdb reprocessed the 5' RACE reads via MiXCR and lists one record per CDR3 protein. The profile covers about a million distinct CDR3 sequences, with around 48% appearing a single time and under 15% taken by the ten largest. The CDR3 covers 15 residues. Between the trimmed V and J ends, which lost 1 base and 0 bases, there was a span of 7 bases. Germline V gene sequence: CDR1 SGHTA, CDR2 FQGNSA. Per individual sample, total RNA of at least 6 micrograms was extracted.

The sample consisted of blood. This TCR came from a young man in good health. The chain uses TRBV7-2 and TRBJ2-1; no firm D call. The CDR3 region has the DNA TGTGCCAGCAGCTTAGAGGCAAGCTCCTACAATGAGCAGTTCTTC. This codes for CASSLEASSYNEQFF.